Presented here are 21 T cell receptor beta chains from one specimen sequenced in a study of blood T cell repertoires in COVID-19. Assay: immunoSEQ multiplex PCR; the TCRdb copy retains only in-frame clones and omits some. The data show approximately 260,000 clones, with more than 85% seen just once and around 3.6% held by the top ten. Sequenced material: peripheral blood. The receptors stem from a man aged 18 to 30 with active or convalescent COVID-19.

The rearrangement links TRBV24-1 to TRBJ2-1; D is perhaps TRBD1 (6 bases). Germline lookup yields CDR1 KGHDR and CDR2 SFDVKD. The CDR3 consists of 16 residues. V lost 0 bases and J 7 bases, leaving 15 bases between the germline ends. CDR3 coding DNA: TGTGCCACCAGTGATTTGGGGGGCGAGAGCACTAATGAGCAGTTCTTC. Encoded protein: CATSDLGGESTNEQFF.

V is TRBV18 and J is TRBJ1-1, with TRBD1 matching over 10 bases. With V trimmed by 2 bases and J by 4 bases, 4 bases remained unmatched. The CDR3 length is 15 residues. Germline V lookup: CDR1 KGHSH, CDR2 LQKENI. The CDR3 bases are TGTGCCAGCTCACCAGGACAGGGGGGAGGCACTGAAGCTTTCTTT. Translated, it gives CASSPGQGGGTEAFF.

DNA of the CDR3: TGTGCCAGCAGTGGACAGGGGAGGCGTGAGCAGTTCTTC. This gives the protein CASSGQGRREQFF. This sequence joins TRBV25-1 and TRBJ2-1; the match to TRBD1 covers 8 bases. Germline trimming cut 4 bases from V and 9 bases from J; bases unmatched to any gene: 5. The germline V gene encodes CDR1 MGHDK and CDR2 SYGVNS. This CDR3 has 13 residues.

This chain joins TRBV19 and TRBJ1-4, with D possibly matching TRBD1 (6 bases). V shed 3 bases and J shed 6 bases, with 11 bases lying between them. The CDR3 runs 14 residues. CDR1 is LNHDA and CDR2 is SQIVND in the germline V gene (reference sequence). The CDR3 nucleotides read TGTGCCAGTAGTATGCAGGGGTGGGATGAAAAACTGTTTTTT. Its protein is CASSMQGWDEKLFF.

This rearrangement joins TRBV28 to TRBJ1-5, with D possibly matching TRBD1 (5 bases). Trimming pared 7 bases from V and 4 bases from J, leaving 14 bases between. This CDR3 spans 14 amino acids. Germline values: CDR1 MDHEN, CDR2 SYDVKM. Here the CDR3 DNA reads TGTGCCAGCATCACCCGGGGGAGGAATCAGCCCCAGCATTTT. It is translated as CASITRGRNQPQHF.

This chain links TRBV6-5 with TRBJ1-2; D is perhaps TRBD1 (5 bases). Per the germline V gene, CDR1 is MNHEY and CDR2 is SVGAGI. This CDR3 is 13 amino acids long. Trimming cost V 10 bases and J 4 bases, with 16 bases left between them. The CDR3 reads CAIGWGGPYGYTF. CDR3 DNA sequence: TGTGCCATCGGGTGGGGGGGACCCTATGGCTACACCTTC.

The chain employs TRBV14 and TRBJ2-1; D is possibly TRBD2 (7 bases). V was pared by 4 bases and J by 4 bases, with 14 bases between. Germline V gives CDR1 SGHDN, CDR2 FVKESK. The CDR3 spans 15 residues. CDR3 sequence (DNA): TGTGCCAGCAGCCTGGCTAGGGGGGGATACAATGAGCAGTTCTTC. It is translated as CASSLARGGYNEQFF.

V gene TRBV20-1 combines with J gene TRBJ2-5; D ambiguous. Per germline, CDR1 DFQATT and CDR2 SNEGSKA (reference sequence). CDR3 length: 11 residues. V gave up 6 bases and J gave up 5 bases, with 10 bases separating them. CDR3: CSAGLMETQYF. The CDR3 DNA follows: TGCAGTGCCGGTCTTATGGAGACCCAGTACTTC.

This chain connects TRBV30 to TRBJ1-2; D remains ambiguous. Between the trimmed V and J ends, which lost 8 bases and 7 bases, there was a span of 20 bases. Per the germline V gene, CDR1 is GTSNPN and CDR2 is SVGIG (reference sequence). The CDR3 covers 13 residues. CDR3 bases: TGTGCCGGAGGGTTCCCATCGGGTACTGGCTACACCTTC. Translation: CAGGFPSGTGYTF.

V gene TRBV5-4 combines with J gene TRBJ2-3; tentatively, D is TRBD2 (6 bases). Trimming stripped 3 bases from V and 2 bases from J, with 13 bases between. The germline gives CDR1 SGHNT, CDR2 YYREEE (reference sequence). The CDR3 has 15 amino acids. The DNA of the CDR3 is TGTGCCAGCAGCTGGGGACTGATCGACACAGATACGCAGTATTTT. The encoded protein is CASSWGLIDTDTQYF.

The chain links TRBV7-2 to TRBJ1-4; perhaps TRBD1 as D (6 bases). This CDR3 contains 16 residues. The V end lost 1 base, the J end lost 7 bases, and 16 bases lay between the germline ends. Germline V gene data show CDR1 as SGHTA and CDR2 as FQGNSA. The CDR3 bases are TGTGCCAGCAGCTTAGGGGACATACAAGGTTTTGAAAAACTGTTTTTT. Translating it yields CASSLGDIQGFEKLFF.

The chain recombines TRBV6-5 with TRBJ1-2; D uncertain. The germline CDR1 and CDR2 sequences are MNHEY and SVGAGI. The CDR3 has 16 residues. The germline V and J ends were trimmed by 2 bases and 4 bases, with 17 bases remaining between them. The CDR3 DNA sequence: TGTGCCAGCAGTTACGGAGGGTCCCCAAACTTCTATGGCTACACCTTC. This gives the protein CASSYGGSPNFYGYTF.

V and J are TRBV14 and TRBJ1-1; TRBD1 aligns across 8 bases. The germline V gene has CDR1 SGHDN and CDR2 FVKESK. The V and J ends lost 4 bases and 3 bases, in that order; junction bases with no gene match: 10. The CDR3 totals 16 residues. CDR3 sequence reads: CASSPWTGSADTEAFF. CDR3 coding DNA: TGTGCCAGCAGCCCCTGGACAGGGAGTGCGGACACTGAAGCTTTCTTT.

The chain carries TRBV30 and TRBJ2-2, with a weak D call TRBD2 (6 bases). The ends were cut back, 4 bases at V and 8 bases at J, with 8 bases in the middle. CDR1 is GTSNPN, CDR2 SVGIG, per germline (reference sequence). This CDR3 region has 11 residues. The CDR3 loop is CAWIGGGELFF. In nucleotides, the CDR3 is TGTGCCTGGATTGGAGGGGGGGAGCTGTTTTTT.

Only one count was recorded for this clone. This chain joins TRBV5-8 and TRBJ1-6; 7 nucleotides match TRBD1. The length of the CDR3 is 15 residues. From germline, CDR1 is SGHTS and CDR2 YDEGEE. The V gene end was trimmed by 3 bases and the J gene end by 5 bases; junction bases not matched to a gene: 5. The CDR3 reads CASSYRDSNNSPLHF. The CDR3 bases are TGTGCCAGCAGCTACCGGGACAGTAATAATTCACCCCTCCACTTT.

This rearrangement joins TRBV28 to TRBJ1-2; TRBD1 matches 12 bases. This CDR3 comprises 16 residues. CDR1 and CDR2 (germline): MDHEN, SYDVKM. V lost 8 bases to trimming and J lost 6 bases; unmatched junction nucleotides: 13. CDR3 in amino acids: CASLTYGGTGGHGYTF. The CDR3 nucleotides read TGTGCCAGCCTAACGTATGGGGGGACAGGGGGCCATGGCTACACCTTC.

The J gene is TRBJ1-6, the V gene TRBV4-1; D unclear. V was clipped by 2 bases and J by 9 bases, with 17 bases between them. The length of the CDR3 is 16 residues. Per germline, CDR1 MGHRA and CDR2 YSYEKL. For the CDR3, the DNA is TGCGCCAGCAGCCAACAATGGGTCTTGGAGGGTTCACCCCTCCACTTT. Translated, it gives CASSQQWVLEGSPLHF.

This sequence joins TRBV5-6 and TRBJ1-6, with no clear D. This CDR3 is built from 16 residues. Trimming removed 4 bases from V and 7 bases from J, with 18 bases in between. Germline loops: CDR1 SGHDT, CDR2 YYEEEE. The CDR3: CASSPGVGSRNSPLHF. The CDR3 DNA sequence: TGTGCCAGCAGCCCGGGAGTTGGCAGCCGGAATTCACCCCTCCACTTT.

In nucleotides, the CDR3 is TGTGCCAGCAGCTTATTTCGGGACTACGAGCAGTACTTC. Translation gives CASSLFRDYEQYF. The chain recombines TRBV7-2 with TRBJ2-7; a possible D gene is TRBD2 (5 bases). CDR1 is SGHTA, CDR2 FQGNSA, per germline. Trimming left V 2 bases short and J 3 bases short, with 8 bases between. There are 13 residues in the CDR3.

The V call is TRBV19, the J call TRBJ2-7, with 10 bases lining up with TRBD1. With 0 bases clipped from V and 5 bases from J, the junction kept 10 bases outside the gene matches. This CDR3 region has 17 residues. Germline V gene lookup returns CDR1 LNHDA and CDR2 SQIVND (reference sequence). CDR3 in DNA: TGTGCCAGTAGTATAGATGTCGGACAGGGGGTGATACACGAGCAGTACTTC. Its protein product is CASSIDVGQGVIHEQYF.

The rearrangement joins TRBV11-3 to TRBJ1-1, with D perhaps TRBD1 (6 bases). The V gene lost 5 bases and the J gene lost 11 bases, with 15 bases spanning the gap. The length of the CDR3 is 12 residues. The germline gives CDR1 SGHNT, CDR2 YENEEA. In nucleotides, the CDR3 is TGTGCCAGCAGCCCCGCAGGGGATGACGCTTTCTTT. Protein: CASSPAGDDAFF.